This T cell receptor (beta chain) was recorded in a study of identical twins. The study's findings and limits: The more abundant beta clonotypes in cord blood had fewer insertions, and memory repertoires did not show this. Twins' surplus sharing was weaker for beta out-of-frame sequences.

This CDR3 is 13 amino acids long. V dropped 5 bases and J dropped 4 bases, with 9 bases sitting between them. Germline loops: CDR1 MNHNS, CDR2 SASEGT. Template switching created a universal primer site, and the cDNA included unique molecular identifiers. TCRdb processed the 5' RACE reads anew with MiXCR; each CDR3 protein has one entry. Here the sample spans 350,000 to 450,000 distinct CDR3 sequences, roughly 18% being singletons. This clonotype was picked up many times. Its target is not known. This chain joins TRBV6-1 and TRBJ2-1; D is perhaps TRBD1 (6 bases). The sequence was obtained from a man aged 50 to 59 in good health. The sequencing sample was made of naive T cells sorted from blood. CDR3 region: CASSRDTYNEQFF. The CDR3 DNA sequence: TGTGCCAGCAGTCGGGACACTTACAATGAGCAGTTCTTC.